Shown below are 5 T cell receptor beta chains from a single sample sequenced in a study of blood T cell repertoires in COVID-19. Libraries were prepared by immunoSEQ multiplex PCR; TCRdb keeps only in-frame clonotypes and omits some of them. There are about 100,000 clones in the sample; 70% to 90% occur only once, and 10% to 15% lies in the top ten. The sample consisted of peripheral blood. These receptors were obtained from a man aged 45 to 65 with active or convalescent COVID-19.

CDR3: CASSRNRGTFLTTNEKLFF. The CDR3 nucleotides are TGTGCCAGCAGCCGTAACAGGGGGACCTTCCTTACAACTAATGAAAAACTGTTTTTT. The chain joins TRBV5-8 to TRBJ1-4; 8 bases match TRBD1. The CDR3 consists of 19 residues. Germline-derived CDR1 and CDR2 are SGHTS and YDEGEE. V shed 4 bases, J shed 0 bases, and the junction held 14 bases outside the gene matches.

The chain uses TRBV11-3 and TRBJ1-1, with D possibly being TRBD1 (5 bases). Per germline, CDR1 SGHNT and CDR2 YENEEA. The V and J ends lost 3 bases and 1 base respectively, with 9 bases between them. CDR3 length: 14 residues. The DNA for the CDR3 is TGTGCCAGCAGCTTCTCGGGGGGGAACACTGAAGCTTTCTTT. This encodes CASSFSGGNTEAFF.

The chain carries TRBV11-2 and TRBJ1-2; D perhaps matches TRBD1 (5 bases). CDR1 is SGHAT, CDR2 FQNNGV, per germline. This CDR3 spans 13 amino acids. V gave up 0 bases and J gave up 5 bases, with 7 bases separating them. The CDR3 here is CASSLEGGYGYTF. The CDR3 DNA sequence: TGTGCCAGCAGCTTAGAGGGGGGTTATGGCTACACCTTC.

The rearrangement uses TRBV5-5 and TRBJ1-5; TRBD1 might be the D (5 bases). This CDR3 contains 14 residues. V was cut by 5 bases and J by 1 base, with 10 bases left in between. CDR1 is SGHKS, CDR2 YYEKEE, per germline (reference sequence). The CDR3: CASSNPGSNQPQHF. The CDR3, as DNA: TGTGCCAGCAGTAACCCAGGGAGCAATCAGCCCCAGCATTTT.

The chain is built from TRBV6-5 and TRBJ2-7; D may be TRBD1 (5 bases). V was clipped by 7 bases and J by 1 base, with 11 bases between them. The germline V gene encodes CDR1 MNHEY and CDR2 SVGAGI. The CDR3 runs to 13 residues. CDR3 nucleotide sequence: TGTGCCAGCAAAATACAGGAGTCCTACGAGCAGTACTTC. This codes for CASKIQESYEQYF.